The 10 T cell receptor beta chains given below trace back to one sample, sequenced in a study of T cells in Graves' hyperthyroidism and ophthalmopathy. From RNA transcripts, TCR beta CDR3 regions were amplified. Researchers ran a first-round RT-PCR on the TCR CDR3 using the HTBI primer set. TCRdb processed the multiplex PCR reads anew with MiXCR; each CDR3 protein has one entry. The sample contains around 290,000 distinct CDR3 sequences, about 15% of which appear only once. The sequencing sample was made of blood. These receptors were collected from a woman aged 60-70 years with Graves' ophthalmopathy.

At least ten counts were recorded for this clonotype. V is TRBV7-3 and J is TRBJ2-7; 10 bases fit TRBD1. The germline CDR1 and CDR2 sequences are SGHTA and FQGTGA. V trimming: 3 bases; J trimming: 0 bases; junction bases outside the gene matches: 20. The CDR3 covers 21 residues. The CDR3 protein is CASSFPLVPHRTGGDSYEQYF. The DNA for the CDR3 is TGTGCCAGCAGCTTCCCATTAGTCCCCCACCGGACAGGGGGGGACTCCTACGAGCAGTACTTC.

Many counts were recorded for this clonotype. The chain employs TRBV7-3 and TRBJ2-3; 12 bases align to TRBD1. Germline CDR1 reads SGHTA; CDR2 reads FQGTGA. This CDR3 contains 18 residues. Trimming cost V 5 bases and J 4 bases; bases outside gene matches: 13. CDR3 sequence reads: CASSRGTGGNVFADTQYF. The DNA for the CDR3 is TGTGCCAGCAGCCGGGGGACAGGGGGCAACGTATTCGCAGATACGCAGTATTTT. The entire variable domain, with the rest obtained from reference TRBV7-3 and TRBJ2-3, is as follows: GAGVSQTPSNKVTEKGKYVELRCDPISGHTALYWYRQSLGQGPEFLIYFQGTGAADDSGLPNDRFFAVRPEGSVSTLKIQRTERGDSAVYLCASSRGTGGNVFADTQYFGPGTRLTVL.

This CDR3 reads CACAGTGEKETQYF. The DNA of the CDR3 is TGTGCCTGCGCGGGGACTGGGGAAAAAGAGACCCAGTACTTC. This chain uses TRBV12-3 or TRBV12-4 with TRBJ2-5; perhaps TRBD2 as D (6 bases). The CDR3 runs 14 residues. Trimming left V 11 bases short and J 3 bases short, with 19 bases between.

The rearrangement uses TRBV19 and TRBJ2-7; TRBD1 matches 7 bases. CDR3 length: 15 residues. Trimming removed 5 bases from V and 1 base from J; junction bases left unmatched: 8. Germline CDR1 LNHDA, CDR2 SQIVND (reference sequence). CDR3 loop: CASSSTGLGSYEQYF. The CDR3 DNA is TGTGCCAGTAGTTCGACAGGGCTCGGGTCCTACGAGCAGTACTTC.

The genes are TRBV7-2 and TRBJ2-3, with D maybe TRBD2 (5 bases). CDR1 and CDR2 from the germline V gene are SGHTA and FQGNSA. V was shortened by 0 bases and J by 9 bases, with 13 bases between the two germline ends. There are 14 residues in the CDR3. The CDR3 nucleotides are TGTGCCAGCAGCTTAGCGGTAGTTGGCGGGACGCAGTATTTT. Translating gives CASSLAVVGGTQYF.

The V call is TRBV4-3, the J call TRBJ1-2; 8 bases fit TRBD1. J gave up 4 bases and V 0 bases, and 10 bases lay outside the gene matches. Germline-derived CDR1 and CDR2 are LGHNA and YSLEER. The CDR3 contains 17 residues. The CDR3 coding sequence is TGCGCCAGCAGCCAAGATCAACAGGGGGTTGGTAGCTATGGCTACACCTTC. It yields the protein CASSQDQQGVGSYGYTF.

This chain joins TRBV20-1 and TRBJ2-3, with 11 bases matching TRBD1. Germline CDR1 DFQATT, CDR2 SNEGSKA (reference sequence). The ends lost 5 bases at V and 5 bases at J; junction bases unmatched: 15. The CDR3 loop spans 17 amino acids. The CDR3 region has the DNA TGCAGTGCTTCGGACAGGGGGCTACGGGAGACCGGAGATACGCAGTATTTT. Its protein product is CSASDRGLRETGDTQYF.

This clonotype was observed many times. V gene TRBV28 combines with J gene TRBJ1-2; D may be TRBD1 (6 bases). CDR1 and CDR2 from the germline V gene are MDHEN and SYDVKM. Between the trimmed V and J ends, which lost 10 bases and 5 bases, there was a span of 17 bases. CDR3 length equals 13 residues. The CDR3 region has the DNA TGTGCCACCGGAGAGGGGGGCGGGTATGGCTACACCTTC. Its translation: CATGEGGGYGYTF.

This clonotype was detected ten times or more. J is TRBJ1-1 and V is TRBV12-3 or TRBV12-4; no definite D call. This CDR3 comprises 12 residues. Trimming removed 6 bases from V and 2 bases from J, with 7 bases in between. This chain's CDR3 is CASSNSNTEAFF. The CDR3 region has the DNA TGTGCCAGCAGCAACAGCAACACTGAAGCTTTCTTT.

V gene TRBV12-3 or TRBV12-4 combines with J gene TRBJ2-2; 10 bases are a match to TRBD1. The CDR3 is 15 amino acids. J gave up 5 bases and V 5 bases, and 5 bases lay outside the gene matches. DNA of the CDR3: TGTGCCAGCAGTCCCGGGGACAGGGGAACCGGGGAGCTGTTTTTT. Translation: CASSPGDRGTGELFF.